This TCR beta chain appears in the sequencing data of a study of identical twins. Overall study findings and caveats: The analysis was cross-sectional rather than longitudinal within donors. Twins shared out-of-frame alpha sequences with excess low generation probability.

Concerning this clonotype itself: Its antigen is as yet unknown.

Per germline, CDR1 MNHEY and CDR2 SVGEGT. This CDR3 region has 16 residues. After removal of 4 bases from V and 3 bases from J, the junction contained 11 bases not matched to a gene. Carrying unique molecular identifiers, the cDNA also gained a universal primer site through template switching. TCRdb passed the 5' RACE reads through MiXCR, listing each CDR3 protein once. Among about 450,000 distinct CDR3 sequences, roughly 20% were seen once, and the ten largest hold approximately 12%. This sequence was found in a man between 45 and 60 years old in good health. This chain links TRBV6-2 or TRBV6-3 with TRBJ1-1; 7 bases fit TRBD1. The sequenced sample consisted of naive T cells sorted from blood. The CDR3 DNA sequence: TGTGCCAGCAGTTCGACAGGGTACCGCTGGGACACTGAAGCTTTCTTT. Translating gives CASSSTGYRWDTEAFF.